Following are 11 T cell receptor beta chains from one sample sequenced in a study of T cell responses to AZD1222 COVID-19 vaccine. TCRdb keeps only in-frame clones here, not all; method: immunoSEQ multiplex PCR. The sample records some 190,000 clones, about 90% being singletons. Source: peripheral blood, taken 28 days after the second AZD1222 dose. All receptors come from an adult who received the AZD1222 COVID-19 vaccine.

The chain combines TRBV6-2 or TRBV6-3 with TRBJ2-6; TRBD2 matches at 12 bases. Trimming at V came to 4 bases and at J to 0 bases, leaving 1 base not matched to a gene. The CDR3 covers 17 residues. Looked up from germline, CDR1 is MNHEY and CDR2 is SVGEGT. This CDR3 is CASSSSGRASGANVLTF. The CDR3 nucleotides are TGTGCCAGCAGTTCTAGCGGGAGGGCCTCTGGGGCCAACGTCCTGACTTTC.

The chain couples TRBV28 to TRBJ1-6, with TRBD1 identical over 9 bases. V was clipped by 2 bases and J by 9 bases; unmatched bases: 5. Germline lookup yields CDR1 MDHEN and CDR2 SYDVKM. The CDR3 has 15 residues. DNA of the CDR3: TGTGCCAGCAGTTTAAACAGGGGGCAAGGTTCACCCCTCCACTTT. Its protein is CASSLNRGQGSPLHF.

V usage is TRBV6-1 and J usage is TRBJ1-2, with D perhaps matching TRBD1 (5 bases). Trimming shortened V by 2 bases and J by 8 bases, and 15 bases separated the two germline ends. The CDR3 spans 14 residues. Germline V CDR1 and CDR2: MNHNS, SASEGT. The CDR3 reads CASSELAAGTGYTF. CDR3 nucleotides: TGTGCCAGCAGTGAATTGGCGGCAGGGACCGGCTACACCTTC.

This clone was observed a handful of times. The chain combines TRBV7-3 with TRBJ2-3; 7 nucleotides line up with TRBD2. The CDR3 length is 15 residues. The germline V gene has CDR1 SGHTA and CDR2 FQGTGA. The V gene end was trimmed by 2 bases and the J gene end by 0 bases; junction bases not matched to a gene: 2. The CDR3 protein is CASSLLADSTDTQYF. The CDR3 DNA reads as TGTGCCAGCAGCTTACTAGCGGATAGCACAGATACGCAGTATTTT.

This clone was counted a few times. The chain uses TRBV13 and TRBJ2-2; 16 nucleotides match TRBD2. The V segment lost 4 bases and the J segment 3 bases; nucleotides outside the gene matches: 11. Germline CDR1 and CDR2: PRHDT and FYEKMQ (reference sequence). The CDR3 spans 20 residues. The CDR3 loop is CASSSRGLAGGPFDTGELFF. CDR3 DNA sequence: TGTGCCAGCAGCTCAAGGGGACTAGCGGGAGGGCCGTTCGACACCGGGGAGCTGTTTTTT.

This clone was observed a single time. The chain combines TRBV7-8 with TRBJ1-5; 8 nucleotides line up with TRBD1. Per germline, CDR1 SGHVS and CDR2 FQNEAQ. V was clipped by 5 bases and J by 7 bases; unmatched bases: 10. CDR3 length: 15 amino acids. The CDR3 DNA is TGTGCCAGCAGCCAACAATCCGGGACAGGACAGCCCCAGCATTTT. The encoded protein is CASSQQSGTGQPQHF.

V and J are TRBV27 and TRBJ2-2; weak D call: TRBD2 (6 bases). The CDR3 contains 15 residues. Trimming removed 8 bases from V and 1 base from J, with 14 bases in between. Looked up from germline, CDR1 is MNHEY and CDR2 is SMNVEV (reference sequence). CDR3 amino acids: CASPPLGGNTGELFF. The CDR3 nucleotides are TGTGCCAGCCCCCCCCTGGGAGGGAACACCGGGGAGCTGTTTTTT.

The chain carries TRBV5-1 and TRBJ1-1, with TRBD1 as a possible D gene (6 bases). The CDR3 extends over 14 amino acids. Germline-derived CDR1 and CDR2 are SGHRS and YFSETQ. Trimming removed 4 bases from V and 3 bases from J, with 13 bases in between. The CDR3 DNA reads TGCGCCAGCAGCCTACAGGGCCGGGACACTGAAGCTTTCTTT. Protein product: CASSLQGRDTEAFF.

V usage is TRBV23-1 and J usage is TRBJ1-6, with D unresolved. TRBV23-1 is an ORF, with its function uncertain. Trimming cost V 3 bases and J 1 base, with 7 bases left between them. The CDR3 length is 15 residues. The CDR3 bases are TGCGCCAGCAGTCAGCGAAGGTCCTATAATTCACCCCTCCACTTT. Translation: CASSQRRSYNSPLHF.

This chain links TRBV10-3 with TRBJ1-1; 7 bases agree with TRBD1. V shed 10 bases and J 5 bases; nucleotides not matched to a gene: 13. Germline CDR1 reads ENHRY; CDR2 reads SYGVKD. The length of the CDR3 is 14 residues. CDR3 protein: CATNPTGRWTEAFF. Written as DNA, the CDR3 is TGTGCCACCAACCCGACAGGGAGGTGGACTGAAGCTTTCTTT.

The rearrangement links TRBV2 to TRBJ2-7; the D gene is possibly TRBD2 (5 bases). The CDR3 spans 14 residues. V lost 4 bases to trimming and J lost 4 bases, with 14 bases between them. CDR1 is SNHLY and CDR2 is FYNNEI in the germline V gene. DNA for the CDR3: TGTGCCAGCAGTGGGCCTAGCACATCTTACGAGCAGTACTTC. Residues: CASSGPSTSYEQYF.